The entry below gives a single T cell receptor beta chain sequence along with its context. This clone was seen repeatedly, ten times or more. No antigen is known for it. The record has no base qualities; no much larger clone is one base away. Libraries were made using PCR. TCRdb shows the sequencer as Illumina HiSeq 4000. The TCR beta-chain CDR3 region of each patient was profiled by high-throughput sequencing. The study's processing was this. The researchers built a classifier to tell apart papillary thyroid cancer patients with distant metastasis, based on CDR3 differences among clinicopathological groups. Repertoire diversity was assessed with the Shannon index, and tumor-blood repertoire similarity with the Morisita-Horn index. TCRdb reanalyzed the raw reads on its own, using fastp at Q25 for trimming and MiXCR for clone calling, and kept in-frame beta chains. These V and J calls rely on TCRdb rather than the paper's analysis. Within this sample are about 49,000 clones, with 20% of them counted one time only. The ten largest make up roughly 4.2% of the sample.

This sample was taken from a study of metastatic and nonmetastatic thyroid tumors (dated by TCRdb to the early 2020s). In terms of the full investigation: Repertoires from peripheral blood and from tumor or nodule tissue samples of malignant and benign thyroid patients were compared. Broader findings and caveats from the paper: In both blood and tumor samples, malignant tumors were reported to have significantly higher TCR beta diversity than benign nodules.

The junction carries 15 bases between V and J, which are trimmed by 5 bases and 4 bases respectively. CDR1 is given as SGHKS and CDR2 as YYEKEE, both from the germline V gene (reference sequence). Taken from cysteine to phenylalanine, the CDR3 has 14 residues. The retained sequence is limited to the CDR3, 42 bases, with the frame set at the first base. No treatment had been received by any patient before thyroid surgery. The study retrospectively analysed patient clinical samples collected from about 2011 to 2018 using T-cell receptor beta sequencing. Sequencing used blood. This TCR was sampled from a female donor with papillary thyroid cancer or a benign thyroid nodule (not recorded which). Some clones in this sample may be carry-over from other donors' samples. The receptor chain draws on TRBV5-5 and TRBJ1-2, with an unclear D gene assignment. The DNA is TGTGCCAGCAGGCGTGAGGACGGTTCCTATGGCTACACCTTC. Translated, this is CASRREDGSYGYTF.